The clone carrying this TCR beta chain was counted between two and nine times. Profiled with immunoSEQ multiplex PCR; TCRdb holds only in-frame clones, not every one. The top ten hold 0.1% to 0.15% of the sample, which has around 2,000,000 clones, around 95% seen once. The data stem from a study of shared clonotypes between healthy human individuals. The germline CDR1 and CDR2 sequences are LNHDA and SQIVND (reference sequence). CDR3 length: 13 amino acids. V was clipped by 3 bases and J by 1 base, with 6 bases between them. This TCR came from a man younger than 30 in good health. The sequenced sample was naive CD4+ T cells sorted from blood. The subset: CD45RA+ positively selected. The chain recombines TRBV19 with TRBJ1-2; D call uncertain. The CDR3 spells CASSIAHNYGYTF. CDR3 in DNA: TGTGCCAGTAGTATTGCGCATAACTATGGCTACACCTTC.